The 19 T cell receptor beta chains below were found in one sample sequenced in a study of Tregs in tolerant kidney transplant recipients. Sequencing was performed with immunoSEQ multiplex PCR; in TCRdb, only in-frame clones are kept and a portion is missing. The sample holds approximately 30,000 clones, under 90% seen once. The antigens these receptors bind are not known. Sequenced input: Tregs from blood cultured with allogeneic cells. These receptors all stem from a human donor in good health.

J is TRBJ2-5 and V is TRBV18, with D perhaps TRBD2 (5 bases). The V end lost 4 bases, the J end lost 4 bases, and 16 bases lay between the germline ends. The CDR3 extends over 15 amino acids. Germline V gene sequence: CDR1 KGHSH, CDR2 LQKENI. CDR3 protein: CASSRRSPEGETQYF. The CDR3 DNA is TGTGCCAGCTCACGACGGTCCCCCGAGGGAGAGACCCAGTACTTC.

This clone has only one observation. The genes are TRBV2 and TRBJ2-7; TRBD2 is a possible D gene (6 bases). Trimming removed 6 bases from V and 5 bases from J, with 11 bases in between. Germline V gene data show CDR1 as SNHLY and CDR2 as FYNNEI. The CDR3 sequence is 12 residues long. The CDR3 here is CASSRRVDEQYF. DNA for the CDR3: TGTGCCAGCAGCCGGAGGGTAGACGAGCAGTACTTC.

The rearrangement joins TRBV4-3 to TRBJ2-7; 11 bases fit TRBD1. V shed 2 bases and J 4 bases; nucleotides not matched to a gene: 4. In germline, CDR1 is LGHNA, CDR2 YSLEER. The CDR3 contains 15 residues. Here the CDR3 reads CASSQRTGGQYEQYF. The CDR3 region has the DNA TGCGCCAGCAGCCAAAGGACAGGGGGCCAATACGAGCAGTACTTC.

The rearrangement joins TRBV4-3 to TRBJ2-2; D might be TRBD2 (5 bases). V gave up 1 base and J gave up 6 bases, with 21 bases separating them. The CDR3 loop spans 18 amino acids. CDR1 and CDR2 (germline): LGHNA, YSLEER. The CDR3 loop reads CASSQAAVSDSRAGELFF. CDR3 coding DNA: TGCGCCAGCAGCCAAGCGGCTGTTTCGGACTCCCGGGCCGGGGAGCTGTTTTTT.

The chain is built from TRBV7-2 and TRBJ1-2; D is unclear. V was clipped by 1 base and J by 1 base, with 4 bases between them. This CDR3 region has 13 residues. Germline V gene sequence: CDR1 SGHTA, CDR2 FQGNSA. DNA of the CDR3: TGTGCCAGCAGCTTAGGATTTAACTATGGCTACACCTTC. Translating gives CASSLGFNYGYTF.

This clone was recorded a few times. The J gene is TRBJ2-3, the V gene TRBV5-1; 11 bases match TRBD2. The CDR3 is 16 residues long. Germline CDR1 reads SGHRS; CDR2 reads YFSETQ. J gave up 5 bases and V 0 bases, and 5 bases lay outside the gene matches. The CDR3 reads CASSLAIGLAGDTQYF. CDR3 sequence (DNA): TGCGCCAGCAGCTTGGCTATCGGACTAGCGGGAGATACGCAGTATTTT.

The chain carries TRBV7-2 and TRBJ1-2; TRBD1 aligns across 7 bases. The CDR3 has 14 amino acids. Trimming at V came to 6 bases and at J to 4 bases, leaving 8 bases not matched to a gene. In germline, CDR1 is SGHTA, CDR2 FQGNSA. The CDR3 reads CASRPGGVGYGYTF. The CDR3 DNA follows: TGTGCCAGCAGGCCAGGGGGGGTCGGCTATGGCTACACCTTC.

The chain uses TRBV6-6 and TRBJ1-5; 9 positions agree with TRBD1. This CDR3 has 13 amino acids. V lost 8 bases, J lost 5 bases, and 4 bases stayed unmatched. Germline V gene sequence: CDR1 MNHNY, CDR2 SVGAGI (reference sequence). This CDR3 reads CASWDRAHQPQHF. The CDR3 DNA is TGTGCCAGCTGGGACAGGGCCCATCAGCCCCAGCATTTT.

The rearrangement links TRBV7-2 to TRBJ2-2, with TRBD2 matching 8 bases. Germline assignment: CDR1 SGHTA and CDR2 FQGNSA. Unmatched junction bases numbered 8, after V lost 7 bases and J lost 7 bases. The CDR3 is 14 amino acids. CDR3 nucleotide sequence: TGTGCCAGCAATCAAATAGCGGGGTTCGGGGAGCTGTTTTTT. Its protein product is CASNQIAGFGELFF. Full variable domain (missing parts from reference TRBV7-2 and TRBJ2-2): GAGVSQSPSNKVTEKGKDVELRCDPISGHTALYWYRQSLGQGLEFLIYFQGNSAPDKSGLPSDRFSAERTGGSVSTLTIQRTQQEDSAVYLCASNQIAGFGELFFGEGSRLTVL.

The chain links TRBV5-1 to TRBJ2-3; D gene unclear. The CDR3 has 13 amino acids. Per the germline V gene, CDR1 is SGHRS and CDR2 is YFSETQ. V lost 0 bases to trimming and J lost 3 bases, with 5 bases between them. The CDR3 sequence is CASSLAATDTQYF. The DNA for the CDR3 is TGCGCCAGCAGCTTGGCCGCGACAGATACGCAGTATTTT.

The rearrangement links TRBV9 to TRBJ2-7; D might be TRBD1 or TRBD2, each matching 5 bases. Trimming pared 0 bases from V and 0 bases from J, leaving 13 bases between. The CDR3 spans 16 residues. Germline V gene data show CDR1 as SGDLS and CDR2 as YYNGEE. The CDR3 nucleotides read TGTGCCAGCAGCGTAGCCCCATGGGGGAACTCCTACGAGCAGTACTTC. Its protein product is CASSVAPWGNSYEQYF.

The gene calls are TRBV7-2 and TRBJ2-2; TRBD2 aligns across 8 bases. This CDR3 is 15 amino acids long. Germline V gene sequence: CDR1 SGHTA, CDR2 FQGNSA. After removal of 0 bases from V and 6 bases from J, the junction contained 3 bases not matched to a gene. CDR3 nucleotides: TGTGCCAGCAGCTTAGCCGCGGGAGGTCCCGGGGAGCTGTTTTTT. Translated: CASSLAAGGPGELFF.

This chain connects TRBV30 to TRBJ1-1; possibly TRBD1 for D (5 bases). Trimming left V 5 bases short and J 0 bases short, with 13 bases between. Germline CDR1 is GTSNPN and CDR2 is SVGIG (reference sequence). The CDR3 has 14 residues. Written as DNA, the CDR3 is TGTGCCTGGGAGAAAGGGGCAGTGAACACTGAAGCTTTCTTT. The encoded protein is CAWEKGAVNTEAFF.

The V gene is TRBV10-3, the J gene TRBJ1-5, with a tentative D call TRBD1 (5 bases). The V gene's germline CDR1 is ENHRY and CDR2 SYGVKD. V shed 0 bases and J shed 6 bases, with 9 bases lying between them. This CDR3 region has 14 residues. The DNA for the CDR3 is TGTGCCATCAGTGAGTCGTTGGGGGTTCAGCCCCAGCATTTT. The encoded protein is CAISESLGVQPQHF.

CDR3 nucleotide sequence: TGTGCCATCAGTGAGTCCCTTGGACAGGGCTATCAGCCCCAGCATTTT. Protein sequence: CAISESLGQGYQPQHF. The gene calls are TRBV10-3 and TRBJ1-5; 8 bases line up with TRBD1. V dropped 0 bases and J dropped 5; count of bases not matched to a gene: 6. Per germline, CDR1 ENHRY and CDR2 SYGVKD. This CDR3 is built from 16 residues.

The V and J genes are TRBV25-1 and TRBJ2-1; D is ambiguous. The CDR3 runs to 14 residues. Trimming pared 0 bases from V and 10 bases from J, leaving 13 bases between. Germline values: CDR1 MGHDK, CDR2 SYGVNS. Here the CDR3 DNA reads TGTGCCAGCAGTGAATATAACTCTCCCTGGGAGCAGTTCTTC. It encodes CASSEYNSPWEQFF.

CDR3 bases: TGTGCCAGCAGACGGCAGCGGGGGGGCCGGGATACGCAGTATTTT. It yields the protein CASRRQRGGRDTQYF. The V gene is TRBV27, the J gene TRBJ2-3; the match to TRBD2 covers 10 bases. J gave up 6 bases and V 6 bases, and 9 bases lay outside the gene matches. This CDR3 is built from 15 residues. Germline V gene data show CDR1 as MNHEY and CDR2 as SMNVEV (reference sequence).

CDR3 in amino acids: CASSPRASGGVDNEQFF. CDR3 bases: TGTGCCAGCAGCCCTAGAGCGTCGGGGGGGGTCGACAATGAGCAGTTCTTC. V usage is TRBV4-2 and J usage is TRBJ2-1; 8 bases align to TRBD2. J gave up 5 bases and V 4 bases, and 13 bases lay outside the gene matches. Germline CDR1 and CDR2: LGHNA and YNFKEQ. This CDR3 region has 17 residues.

DNA for the CDR3: TGTGCTAGTGGCCGCCGAAGACAGGACCACACTGAAGCTTTCTTT. Translating gives CASGRRRQDHTEAFF. The J gene is TRBJ1-1, the V gene TRBV12-5; D might be TRBD1 (6 bases). The CDR3 consists of 15 residues. Germline-derived CDR1 and CDR2 are LGHNT and FRNRAP. V was cut by 6 bases and J by 3 bases, with 17 bases left in between.